This T cell receptor beta chain is from a study of blood T cells in healthy people across ages. This clonotype was found a few times. What it binds is unknown. V shed 5 bases, J shed 4 bases, and the junction held 12 bases outside the gene matches. The CDR3 consists of 16 residues. Per sample, no less than 5.5 micrograms of total RNA were extracted. Primers used in a second PCR of roughly 6 to 11 cycles were a sample-barcoded 5' primer and a J-beta primer mix. A tag from a template-switch adaptor with 12 random nucleotides marked each cDNA molecule. TCRdb re-called the 5' RACE reads with MiXCR, one entry per CDR3 protein. The sample has about 1.8 million distinct CDR3 sequences, roughly 50% seen once. Study observations and caveats: Expanded clonotype shifts may have been confounded, as the donors had an unknown CMV status.

This receptor was obtained from a woman in her forties in good health. The chain employs TRBV12-3 or TRBV12-4 and TRBJ1-2; 8 bases match TRBD1. The sequenced material came from blood. Here the CDR3 reads CASSPTDRAPTYGYTF. The CDR3 DNA sequence: TGTGCCAGCAGTCCGACGGACAGGGCCCCAACCTATGGCTACACCTTC.